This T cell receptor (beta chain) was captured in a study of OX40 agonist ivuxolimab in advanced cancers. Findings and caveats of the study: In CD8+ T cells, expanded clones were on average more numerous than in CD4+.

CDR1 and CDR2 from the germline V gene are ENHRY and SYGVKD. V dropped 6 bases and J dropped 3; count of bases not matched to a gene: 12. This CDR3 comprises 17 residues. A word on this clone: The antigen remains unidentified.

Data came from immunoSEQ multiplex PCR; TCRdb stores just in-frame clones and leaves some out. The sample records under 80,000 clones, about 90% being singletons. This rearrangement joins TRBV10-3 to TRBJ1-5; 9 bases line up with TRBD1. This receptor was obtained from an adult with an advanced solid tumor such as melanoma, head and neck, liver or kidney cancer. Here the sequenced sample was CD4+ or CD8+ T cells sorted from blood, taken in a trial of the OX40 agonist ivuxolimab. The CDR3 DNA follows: TGTGCCATCAGCAGGACAGGGGAGGTGGGTTCCAATCAGCCCCAGCATTTT. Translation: CAISRTGEVGSNQPQHF.